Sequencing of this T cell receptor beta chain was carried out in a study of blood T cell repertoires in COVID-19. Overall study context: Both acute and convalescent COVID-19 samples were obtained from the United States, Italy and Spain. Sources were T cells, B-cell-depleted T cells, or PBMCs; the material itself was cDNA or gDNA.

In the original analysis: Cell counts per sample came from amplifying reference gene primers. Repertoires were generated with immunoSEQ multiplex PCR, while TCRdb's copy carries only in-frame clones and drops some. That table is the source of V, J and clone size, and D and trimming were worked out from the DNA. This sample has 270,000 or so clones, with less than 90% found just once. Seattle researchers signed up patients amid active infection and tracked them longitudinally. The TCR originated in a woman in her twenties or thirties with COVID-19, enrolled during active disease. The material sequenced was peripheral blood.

CDR3 loop: CASSETSGGVDTQYF. The CDR3 region has the DNA TGCGCCAGCAGTGAGACTAGCGGGGGAGTAGATACGCAGTATTTT. The V gene is TRBV10-2, the J gene TRBJ2-3; 11 bases agree with TRBD2. The CDR3 extends over 15 amino acids. With 2 bases clipped from V and 5 bases from J, the junction kept 3 bases outside the gene matches. Germline V gene data show CDR1 as WSHSY and CDR2 as SAAADI.